This TCR beta chain was observed in a study of blood T cells in healthy people across ages. Study findings and constraints: Age brought a roughly linear fall in TCR beta diversity measured per million T cells.

With 4 bases clipped from V and 7 bases from J, the junction kept 11 bases outside the gene matches. From germline, CDR1 is SGHRS and CDR2 YFSETQ. The CDR3 has 15 amino acids. With regard to this clonotype: Antigen specificity is unknown.

A second PCR of about 7 to 11 cycles used a sample-barcoded 5' primer and a J-beta primer mix. Through a template-switch adaptor with 12 random nucleotides, each cDNA molecule received a tag. TCRdb itself ran the 5' RACE reads through MiXCR, one entry per CDR3 protein. This sample has roughly 800,000 distinct CDR3 sequences, with nearly 60% found just once. A minimum of 7 million PBMCs was isolated per sample. Sequenced material: blood. The TCR sequence derives from a man aged 30-40 years in good health. This rearrangement joins TRBV5-1 to TRBJ2-1, with 7 bases aligning to TRBD2. The DNA for the CDR3 is TGCGCCAGCAGCCGGGGACGAGCGGGATCAAATGAGCAGTTCTTC. Translating gives CASSRGRAGSNEQFF.